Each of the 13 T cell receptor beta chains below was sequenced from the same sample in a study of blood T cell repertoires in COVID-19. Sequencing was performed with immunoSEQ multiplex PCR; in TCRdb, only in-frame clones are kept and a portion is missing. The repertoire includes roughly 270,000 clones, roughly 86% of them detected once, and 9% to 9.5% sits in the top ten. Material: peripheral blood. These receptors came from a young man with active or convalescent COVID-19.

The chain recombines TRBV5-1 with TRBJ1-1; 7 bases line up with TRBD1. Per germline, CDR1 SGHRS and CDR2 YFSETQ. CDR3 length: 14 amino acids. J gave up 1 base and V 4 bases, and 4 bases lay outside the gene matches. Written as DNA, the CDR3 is TGCGCCAGCAGCCAACAGGGGCAGAACACTGAAGCTTTCTTT. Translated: CASSQQGQNTEAFF.

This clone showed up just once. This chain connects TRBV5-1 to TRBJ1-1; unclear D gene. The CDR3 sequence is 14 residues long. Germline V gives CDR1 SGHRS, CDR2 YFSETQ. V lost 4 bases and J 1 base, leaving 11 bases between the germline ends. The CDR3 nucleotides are TGCGCCAGCAGCCTCGAAGCGGGGAACACTGAAGCTTTCTTT. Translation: CASSLEAGNTEAFF.

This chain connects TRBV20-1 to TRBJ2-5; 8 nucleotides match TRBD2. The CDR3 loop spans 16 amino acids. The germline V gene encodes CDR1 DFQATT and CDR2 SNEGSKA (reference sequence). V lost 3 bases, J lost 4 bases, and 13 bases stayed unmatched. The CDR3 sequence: CSASPMRGASVETQYF. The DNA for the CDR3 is TGCAGTGCTAGTCCTATGCGGGGGGCTTCGGTAGAGACCCAGTACTTC.

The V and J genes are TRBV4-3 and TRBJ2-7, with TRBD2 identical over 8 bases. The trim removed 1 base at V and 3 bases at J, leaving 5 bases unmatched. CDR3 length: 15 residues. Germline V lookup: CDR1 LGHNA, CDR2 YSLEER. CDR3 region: CASSQGIGGDYEQYF. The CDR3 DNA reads TGCGCCAGCAGCCAAGGGATCGGGGGGGACTACGAGCAGTACTTC.

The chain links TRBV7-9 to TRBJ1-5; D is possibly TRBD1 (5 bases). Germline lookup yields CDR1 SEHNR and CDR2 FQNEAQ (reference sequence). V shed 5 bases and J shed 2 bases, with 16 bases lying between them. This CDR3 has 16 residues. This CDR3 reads CASSHGRGFGNQPQHF. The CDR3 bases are TGTGCCAGCAGCCACGGAAGGGGATTTGGCAATCAGCCCCAGCATTTT.

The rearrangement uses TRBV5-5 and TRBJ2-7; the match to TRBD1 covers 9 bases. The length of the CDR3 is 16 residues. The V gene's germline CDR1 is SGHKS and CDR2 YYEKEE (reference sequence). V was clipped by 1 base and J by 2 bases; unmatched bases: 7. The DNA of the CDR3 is TGTGCCAGCAGCTTGTTCGGGACAGGGAGTGCCTACGAGCAGTACTTC. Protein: CASSLFGTGSAYEQYF.

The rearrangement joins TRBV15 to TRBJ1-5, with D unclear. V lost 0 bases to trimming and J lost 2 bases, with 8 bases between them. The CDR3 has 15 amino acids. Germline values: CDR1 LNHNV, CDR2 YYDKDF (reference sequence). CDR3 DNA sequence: TGTGCCACCAGCAGAGATTATACAGGCAATCAGCCCCAGCATTTT. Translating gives CATSRDYTGNQPQHF.

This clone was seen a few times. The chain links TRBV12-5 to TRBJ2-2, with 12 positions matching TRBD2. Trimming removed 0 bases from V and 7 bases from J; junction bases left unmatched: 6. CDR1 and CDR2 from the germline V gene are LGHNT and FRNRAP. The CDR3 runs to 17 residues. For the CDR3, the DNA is TGTGCTAGTGGTTTGGTAGAACTAGCGGGGGGTCGCGGGGAGCTGTTTTTT. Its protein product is CASGLVELAGGRGELFF. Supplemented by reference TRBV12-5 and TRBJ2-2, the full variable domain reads DARVTQTPRHKVTEMGQEVTMRCQPILGHNTVFWYRQTMMQGLELLAYFRNRAPLDDSGMPKDRFSAEMPDATLATLKIQPSEPRDSAVYFCASGLVELAGGRGELFFGEGSRLTVL.

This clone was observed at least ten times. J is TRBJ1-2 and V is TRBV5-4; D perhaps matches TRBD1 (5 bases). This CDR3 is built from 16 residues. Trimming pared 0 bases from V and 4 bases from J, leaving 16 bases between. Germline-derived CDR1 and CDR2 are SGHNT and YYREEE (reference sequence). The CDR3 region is CASSLEGPGRGYGYTF. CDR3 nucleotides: TGTGCCAGCAGCTTGGAGGGTCCAGGAAGGGGCTATGGCTACACCTTC.

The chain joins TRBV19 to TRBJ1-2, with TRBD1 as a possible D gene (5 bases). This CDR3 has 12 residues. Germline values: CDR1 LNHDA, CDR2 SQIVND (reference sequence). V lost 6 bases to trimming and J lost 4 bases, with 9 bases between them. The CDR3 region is CASRQQAYGYTF. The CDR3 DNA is TGTGCCAGTAGGCAACAGGCCTATGGCTACACCTTC.

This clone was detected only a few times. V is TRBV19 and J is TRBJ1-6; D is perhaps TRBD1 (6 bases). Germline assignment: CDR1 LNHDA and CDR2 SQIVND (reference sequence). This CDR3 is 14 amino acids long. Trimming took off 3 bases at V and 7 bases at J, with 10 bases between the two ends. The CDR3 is CASSMGHGNSPLHF. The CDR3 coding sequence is TGTGCCAGTAGTATGGGACACGGGAATTCACCCCTCCACTTT.

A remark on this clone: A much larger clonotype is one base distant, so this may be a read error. This CDR3 is CASSSTANYGYTF. The CDR3 DNA sequence: TGTGCCAGCAGTTCGACAGCTAACTATGGCTACACCTTC. The J gene is TRBJ1-2, the V gene TRBV12-3 or TRBV12-4, with D possibly matching TRBD1 (5 bases). The ends were cut back, 4 bases at V and 0 bases at J, with 6 bases in the middle. The CDR3 runs to 13 residues.

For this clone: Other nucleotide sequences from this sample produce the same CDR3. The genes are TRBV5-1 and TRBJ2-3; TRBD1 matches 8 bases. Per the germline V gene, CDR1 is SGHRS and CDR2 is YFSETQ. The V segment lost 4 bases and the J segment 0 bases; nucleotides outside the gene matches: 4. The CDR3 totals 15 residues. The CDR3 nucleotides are TGCGCCAGCAGCCGTGGGACAGGCAGCACAGATACGCAGTATTTT. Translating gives CASSRGTGSTDTQYF.